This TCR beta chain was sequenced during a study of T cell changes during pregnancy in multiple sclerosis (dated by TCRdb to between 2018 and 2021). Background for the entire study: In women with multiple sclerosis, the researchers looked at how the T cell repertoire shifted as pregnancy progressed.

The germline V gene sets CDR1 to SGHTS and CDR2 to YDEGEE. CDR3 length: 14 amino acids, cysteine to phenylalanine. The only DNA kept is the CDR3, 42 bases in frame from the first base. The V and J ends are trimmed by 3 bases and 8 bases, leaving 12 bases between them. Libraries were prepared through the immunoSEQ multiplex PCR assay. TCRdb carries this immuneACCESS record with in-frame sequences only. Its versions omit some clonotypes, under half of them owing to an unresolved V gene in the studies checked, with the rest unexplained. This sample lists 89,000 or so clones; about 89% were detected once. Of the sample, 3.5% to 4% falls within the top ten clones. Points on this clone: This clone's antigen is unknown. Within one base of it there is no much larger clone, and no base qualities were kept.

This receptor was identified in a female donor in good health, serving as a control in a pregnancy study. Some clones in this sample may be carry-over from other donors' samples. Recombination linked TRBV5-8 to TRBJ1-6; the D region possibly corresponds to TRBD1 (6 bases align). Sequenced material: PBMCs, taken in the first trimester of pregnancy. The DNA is TGTGCCAGCAGCTCGGAAGGGGGATATTCACCCCTCCACTTT. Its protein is CASSSEGGYSPLHF.